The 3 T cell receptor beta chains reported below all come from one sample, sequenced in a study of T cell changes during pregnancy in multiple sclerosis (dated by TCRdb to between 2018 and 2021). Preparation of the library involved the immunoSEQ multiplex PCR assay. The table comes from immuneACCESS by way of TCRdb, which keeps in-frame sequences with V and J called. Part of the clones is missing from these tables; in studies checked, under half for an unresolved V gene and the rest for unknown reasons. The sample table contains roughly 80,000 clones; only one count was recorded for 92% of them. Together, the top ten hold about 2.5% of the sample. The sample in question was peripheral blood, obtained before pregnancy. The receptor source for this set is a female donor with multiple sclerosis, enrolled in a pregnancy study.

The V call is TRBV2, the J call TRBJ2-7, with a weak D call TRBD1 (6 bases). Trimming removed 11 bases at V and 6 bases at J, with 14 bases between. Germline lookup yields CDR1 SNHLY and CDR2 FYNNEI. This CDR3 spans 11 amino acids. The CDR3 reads CAGNRVSEQYF. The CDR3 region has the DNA TGTGCCGGCAACAGGGTCTCCGAGCAGTACTTC.

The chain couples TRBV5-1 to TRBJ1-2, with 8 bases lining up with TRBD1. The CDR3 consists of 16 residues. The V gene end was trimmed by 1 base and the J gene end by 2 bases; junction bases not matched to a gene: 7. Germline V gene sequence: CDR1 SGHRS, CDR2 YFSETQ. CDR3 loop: CASSLPSDRANYGYTF. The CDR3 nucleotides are TGCGCCAGCAGCTTGCCCTCGGACAGGGCAAACTATGGCTACACCTTC.

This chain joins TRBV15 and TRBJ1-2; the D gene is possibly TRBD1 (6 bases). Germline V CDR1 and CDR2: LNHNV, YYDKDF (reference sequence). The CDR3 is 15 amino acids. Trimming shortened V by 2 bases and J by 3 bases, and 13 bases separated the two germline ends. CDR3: CATSRPPQGHYGYTF. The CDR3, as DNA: TGTGCCACCAGCAGACCACCACAGGGTCACTATGGCTACACCTTC.